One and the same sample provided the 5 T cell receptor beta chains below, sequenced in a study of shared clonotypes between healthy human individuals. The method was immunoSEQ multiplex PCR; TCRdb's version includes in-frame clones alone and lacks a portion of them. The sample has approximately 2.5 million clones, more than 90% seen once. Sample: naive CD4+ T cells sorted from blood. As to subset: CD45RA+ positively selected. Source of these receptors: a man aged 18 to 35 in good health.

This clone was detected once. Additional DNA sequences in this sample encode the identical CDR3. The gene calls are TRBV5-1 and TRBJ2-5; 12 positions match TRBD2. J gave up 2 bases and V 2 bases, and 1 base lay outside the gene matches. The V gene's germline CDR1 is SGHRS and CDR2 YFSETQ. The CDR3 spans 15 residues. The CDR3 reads CASSFGLAGQETQYF. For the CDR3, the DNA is TGCGCCAGCAGCTTCGGACTAGCGGGACAAGAGACCCAGTACTTC.

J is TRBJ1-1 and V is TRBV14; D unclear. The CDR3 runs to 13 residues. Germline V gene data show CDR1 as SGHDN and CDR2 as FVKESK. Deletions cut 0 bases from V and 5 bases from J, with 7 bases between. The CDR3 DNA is TGTGCCAGCAGCCAAGATTCGCAGACTGAAGCTTTCTTT. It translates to CASSQDSQTEAFF.

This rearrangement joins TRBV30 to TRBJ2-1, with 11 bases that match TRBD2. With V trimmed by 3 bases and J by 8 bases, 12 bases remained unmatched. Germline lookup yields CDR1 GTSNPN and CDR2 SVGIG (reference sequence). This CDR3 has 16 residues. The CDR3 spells CAWSKDLAGGLYEQFF. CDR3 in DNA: TGTGCCTGGAGCAAGGATCTAGCGGGGGGTTTGTATGAGCAGTTCTTC. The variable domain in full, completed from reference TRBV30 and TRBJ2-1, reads SQTIHQWPATLVQPVGSPLSLECTVEGTSNPNLYWYRQAAGRGLQLLFYSVGIGQISSEVPQNLSASRPQDRQFILSSKKLLLSDSGFYLCAWSKDLAGGLYEQFFGPGTRLTVL.

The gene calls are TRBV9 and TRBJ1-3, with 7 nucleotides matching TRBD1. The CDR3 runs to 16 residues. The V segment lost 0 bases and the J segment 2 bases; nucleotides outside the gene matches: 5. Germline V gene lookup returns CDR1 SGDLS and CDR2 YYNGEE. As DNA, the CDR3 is TGTGCCAGCAGCGTAGTTAAAGGGGGCCCTGGAAACACCATATATTTT. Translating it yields CASSVVKGGPGNTIYF.

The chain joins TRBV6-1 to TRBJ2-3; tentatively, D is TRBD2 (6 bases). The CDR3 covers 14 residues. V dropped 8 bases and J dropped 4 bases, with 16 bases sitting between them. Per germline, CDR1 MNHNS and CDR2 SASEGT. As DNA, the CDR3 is TGTGCCAGCTGGGGACTGTGGGGCCCAGATACGCAGTATTTT. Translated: CASWGLWGPDTQYF.